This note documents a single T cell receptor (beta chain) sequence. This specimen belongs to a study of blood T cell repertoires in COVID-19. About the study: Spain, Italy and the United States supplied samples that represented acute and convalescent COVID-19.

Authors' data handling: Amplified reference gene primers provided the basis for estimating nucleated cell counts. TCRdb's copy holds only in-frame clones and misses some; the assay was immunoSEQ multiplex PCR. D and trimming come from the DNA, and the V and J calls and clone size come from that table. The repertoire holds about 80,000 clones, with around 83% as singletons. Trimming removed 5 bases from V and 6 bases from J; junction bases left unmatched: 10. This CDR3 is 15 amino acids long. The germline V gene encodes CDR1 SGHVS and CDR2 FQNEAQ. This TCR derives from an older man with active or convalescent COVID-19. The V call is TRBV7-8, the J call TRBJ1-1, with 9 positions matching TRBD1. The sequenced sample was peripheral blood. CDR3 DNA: TGTGCCAGCAGCCATCGGACAGGGGTATATGCTGAAGCTTTCTTT. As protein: CASSHRTGVYAEAFF.